These T cell receptor beta chains were read from a single sample in a study of blood T cell repertoires in COVID-19. TCRdb keeps only in-frame clones here, not all; method: immunoSEQ multiplex PCR. In the table there are some 260,000 clones, approximately 86% of which are singletons. The sequenced material came from peripheral blood. The source of these receptors is a human donor in a cohort sampled during active COVID-19. CDR3s include the opening cysteine and the closing phenylalanine or tryptophan. D genes are given only for firm matches. The size of a clone is reported for some rows only, either as once, few or many, or as a class for expanded clones.

v_call	d_call	j_call	clone_size	cdr3_length	cdr3_nt	cdr3_aa
TRBV5-1	TRBD1	TRBJ2-7	.	17	TGCGCCAGCAGCTTGGGAGGTCGGGGGACAGGAGCCTACGAGCAGTACTTC	CASSLGGRGTGAYEQYF
TRBV19	.	TRBJ2-7	.	17	TGTGCCAGTAGTCTCCTCTCAGGTAGGACAGCCGCCTACGAGCAGTACTTC	CASSLLSGRTAAYEQYF
TRBV5-1	TRBD1	TRBJ2-7	.	14	TGCGCCAGCAGCTTGGCCAGGGGGCGGTCCGAGCAGTACTTC	CASSLARGRSEQYF
TRBV18	.	TRBJ1-2	.	17	TGTGCCAGCTCACCAGAGGGAGGGGCCCTCCCGGGCTATGGCTACACCTTC	CASSPEGGALPGYGYTF
TRBV4-3	.	TRBJ2-7	.	11	TGCGCCAGCAGCCAGGGCCACGAGCAGTACTTC	CASSQGHEQYF
TRBV24-1	.	TRBJ2-7	.	16	TGTGCCACCAGCCAGCCCTCGCGGTCCGGGGTCTACGAGCAGTACTTC	CATSQPSRSGVYEQYF
TRBV19	TRBD1	TRBJ1-2	.	17	TGTGCCAGTAGTACGACCGGGACAGATATCTTTGTCTATGGCTACACCTTC	CASSTTGTDIFVYGYTF
TRBV6-1	TRBD1	TRBJ1-1	.	16	TGTGCCAGCAGTGACGCCGCGGACAGGGGGAAAACTGAAGCTTTCTTT	CASSDAADRGKTEAFF
TRBV7-9	TRBD2	TRBJ2-3	.	16	TGTGCCAGCAGCGCCCAAGGACTAGCGGGGGCGGATACGCAGTATTTT	CASSAQGLAGADTQYF
TRBV30	.	TRBJ2-3	.	12	TGTGCCTGGAGTGTACTGCGAGATACGCAGTATTTT	CAWSVLRDTQYF
TRBV12-3/TRBV12-4	TRBD1	TRBJ2-7	.	13	TGTGCCAGCAGGACAGGGGGGTCCTACGAGCAGTACTTC	CASRTGGSYEQYF
TRBV27	TRBD2	TRBJ2-7	.	16	TGTGCCAGCAGTTCCCCCACTAGCGGACTATTTTACGAGCAGTACTTC	CASSSPTSGLFYEQYF
TRBV7-3	TRBD2	TRBJ2-1	.	17	TGTGCCAGCAGCTTAGGGACTAGCGGGAGCTTCTACAATGAGCAGTTCTTC	CASSLGTSGSFYNEQFF
TRBV11-2	TRBD2	TRBJ2-3	.	15	TGTGCCAGCAGCTTAAACACGGGGGGATCAGATACGCAGTATTTT	CASSLNTGGSDTQYF
TRBV5-4	TRBD1	TRBJ2-7	.	15	TGTGCCAGCAGCCCGCGACAGGGGGAGGCCTACGAGCAGTACTTC	CASSPRQGEAYEQYF
TRBV6-4	TRBD2	TRBJ2-1	.	16	TGTGCCAGCAGGAACCTTCTAGCGGGGGCGTACAATGAGCAGTTCTTC	CASRNLLAGAYNEQFF
TRBV20-1	TRBD2	TRBJ2-7	.	11	TGCAGTGCTAGAGTCTCCGGGACTAGCAGGTTC	CSARVSGTSRF
TRBV7-2	.	TRBJ1-3	.	14	TGTGCCAGCAGCTTCGGGTGGTCGTCAGCGGCCATATATTTT	CASSFGWSSAAIYF
TRBV6-5	.	TRBJ2-2	.	12	TGTGCCAGCAGGACAGGGAGGGGGGAGCTGTTTTTT	CASRTGRGELFF
TRBV9	.	TRBJ2-3	.	15	TGTGCCAGCAGCGTTGCTCCAGTTCACACAGATACGCAGTATTTT	CASSVAPVHTDTQYF
TRBV24-1	TRBD1	TRBJ2-7	.	13	TGTGCCACCAGGAAGGACAGGGGGCATGAGCAGTACTTC	CATRKDRGHEQYF
TRBV13	.	TRBJ2-3	.	16	TGTGCCAGCAGACAAACAGGGGAGGACAGCACAGATACGCAGTATTTT	CASRQTGEDSTDTQYF
TRBV19	TRBD2	TRBJ2-7	.	14	TGTGCCAGTACCCGGACTAGCGGAGCCTACGAGCAGTACTTC	CASTRTSGAYEQYF
TRBV4-3	TRBD2	TRBJ2-3	few	17	TGCGCCAGCAGCCAAGACTCTGCGGGGGGGCCCACAGATACGCAGTATTTT	CASSQDSAGGPTDTQYF
TRBV2	.	TRBJ1-2	.	13	TGTGCCAGCAGTAGGGACACCCTCTATGGCTACACCTTC	CASSRDTLYGYTF
TRBV15	.	TRBJ1-6	once	14	TGTGCCACCAGCAGAGTCTGGAGGGAGTCACCCCTCCACTTT	CATSRVWRESPLHF
TRBV27	TRBD1	TRBJ2-1	.	13	TGTGCCAGCGGACAGGGGATTTACAATGAGCAGTTCTTC	CASGQGIYNEQFF
TRBV5-4	.	TRBJ1-6	.	15	TGTGCCAGCAGCTTAGGGACGGGGGAGAGGTCACCCCTCCACTTT	CASSLGTGERSPLHF
TRBV6-4	TRBD1	TRBJ1-1	.	17	TGTGCCAGCAGAAAACCGCCCCCGGGACAGGATTTCGCTGAAGCTTTCTTT	CASRKPPPGQDFAEAFF
TRBV4-1	TRBD1	TRBJ2-7	.	14	TGCGCCAGCGCTCAGACAGGGGTTACTAACGAGCAGTACTTC	CASAQTGVTNEQYF
TRBV4-1	.	TRBJ1-2	.	16	TGCGCCAGCAGCCAAGATCAATGGGGGGGCAGGTATGGCTACACCTTC	CASSQDQWGGRYGYTF
TRBV6-5	.	TRBJ1-2	.	13	TGTGCCAGCAAATTTGCAGGTGGCTATGGCTACACCTTC	CASKFAGGYGYTF
TRBV6-4	.	TRBJ1-1	.	13	TGTGCCAGCAGCCTTACGGAGGACACTGAAGCTTTCTTT	CASSLTEDTEAFF
TRBV7-7	.	TRBJ2-2	.	15	TGTGCCAGCAGCGGGGCGGCGGTGAACACCGGGGAGCTGTTTTTT	CASSGAAVNTGELFF
TRBV7-2	.	TRBJ2-7	.	15	TGTGCCAGCAGCTTTCTCCTGGACAGCGTCTACGAGCAGTACTTC	CASSFLLDSVYEQYF
TRBV28	TRBD1	TRBJ2-1	.	14	TGTGCCAGCAGTTTCGACAGGGGGTTGGTTGAGCAGTTCTTC	CASSFDRGLVEQFF
TRBV19	TRBD1	TRBJ2-7	.	18	TGTGCCAGTAGTATAGCCGGGACAGGGGGCCTAGATTTCTACGAGCAGTACTTC	CASSIAGTGGLDFYEQYF
TRBV7-2	TRBD2	TRBJ2-4	.	14	TGTGCCAGCAGCTTAGACTTAGCGGGAGGGCGACTTTACTTC	CASSLDLAGGRLYF
TRBV5-1	TRBD2	TRBJ2-1	.	15	TGCGCCAGCAGCGTTAGCGGGAGCCCCTACAATGAGCAGTTCTTC	CASSVSGSPYNEQFF
TRBV5-1	TRBD1	TRBJ2-5	.	15	TGCGCCAGCAGCTTGATAGGACAGGGAAAAGAGACCCAGTACTTC	CASSLIGQGKETQYF
TRBV3-1/TRBV3-2	TRBD2	TRBJ2-1	.	16	TGTGCCAGCAGCCGCGAGCGGGAGGGCCTATACAATGAGCAGTTCTTC	CASSREREGLYNEQFF
TRBV5-4	TRBD1	TRBJ1-2	.	16	TGTGCCAGCAGCTCTGCGACAGGGGCCCATAACTATGGCTACACCTTC	CASSSATGAHNYGYTF
TRBV18	.	TRBJ1-5	.	14	TGTGCCAGCTCAACTCTCAGGAGCAATCAGCCCCAGCATTTT	CASSTLRSNQPQHF
TRBV19	TRBD1	TRBJ2-7	.	14	TGTGCCAGTAGTATCTCCCGGGACAGCTACGAGCAGTACTTC	CASSISRDSYEQYF
TRBV7-8	.	TRBJ1-2	.	15	TGTGCCAGCAGCTTAGTCTCGGACATCTCTTATGGCTACACCTTC	CASSLVSDISYGYTF